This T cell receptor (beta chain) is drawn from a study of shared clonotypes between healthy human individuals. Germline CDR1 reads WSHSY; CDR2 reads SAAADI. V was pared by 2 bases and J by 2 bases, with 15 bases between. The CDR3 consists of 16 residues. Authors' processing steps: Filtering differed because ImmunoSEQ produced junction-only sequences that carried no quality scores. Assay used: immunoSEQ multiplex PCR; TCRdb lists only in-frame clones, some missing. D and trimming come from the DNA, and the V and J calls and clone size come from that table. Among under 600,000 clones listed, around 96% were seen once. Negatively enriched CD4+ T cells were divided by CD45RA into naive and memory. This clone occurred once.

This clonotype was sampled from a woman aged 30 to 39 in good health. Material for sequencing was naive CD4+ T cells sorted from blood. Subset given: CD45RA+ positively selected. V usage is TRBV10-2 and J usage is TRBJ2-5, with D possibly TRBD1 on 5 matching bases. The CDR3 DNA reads TGCGCCAGCAGTGAGCACATCCGACAGAAACAAGAGACCCAGTACTTC. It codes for CASSEHIRQKQETQYF.